This T cell receptor beta chain was recorded in a study of blood T cell repertoires in COVID-19. Per the germline V gene, CDR1 is MNHEY and CDR2 is SVGAGI. The V end was cut by 6 bases, the J end by 5 bases, with 17 bases between. The CDR3 totals 15 residues. This clone was recorded a few times. Profiled with immunoSEQ multiplex PCR; TCRdb holds only in-frame clones, not every one. The sample contains under 50,000 clones, approximately 90% of which appear only once. The receptor comes from a man in his sixties or seventies with active COVID-19. This rearrangement joins TRBV6-5 to TRBJ2-1; D is possibly TRBD2 (6 bases). What was sequenced was peripheral blood. The CDR3 nucleotides read TGTGCCAGCAGAAAACTGGAGGCGGGGAACAATGAGCAGTTCTTC. Translation: CASRKLEAGNNEQFF.